This paragraph reports one T cell receptor beta chain. The antigen is not known. These data are taken from a study of OX40 agonist ivuxolimab in advanced cancers. Study-level background: Of mixed ages from about 20 to 85 and averaging around 60 years, the group was over 80% male. Study-wide findings and caveats: It was not determined which antigens were specifically recognized by the peripheral T cells that had undergone clonal expansion. Certain nonresponders additionally had low normalized T-cell clonal expansion. Among patients with partial responses at 0.1-3.0 mg/kg, clonal expansion was among the lowest.

Sequencing was performed with immunoSEQ multiplex PCR; in TCRdb, only in-frame clones are kept and a portion is missing. Here the sample spans approximately 91,000 clones, roughly 89% being singletons. Trimming took 6 bases from V and 4 from J; bases not matched to a gene: 8. The V gene's germline CDR1 is SGHVS and CDR2 FQNEAQ. This CDR3 contains 16 residues. This sample comprised CD4+ or CD8+ T cells sorted from blood, obtained in a trial of the OX40 agonist ivuxolimab. The sequence was collected from an adult with an advanced solid tumor such as melanoma, head and neck, liver or kidney cancer. The chain uses TRBV7-8 and TRBJ1-5, with 11 nucleotides matching TRBD1. This CDR3 is CASSGQGARENQPQHF. CDR3 in DNA: TGTGCCAGCAGTGGACAGGGGGCAAGGGAGAATCAGCCCCAGCATTTT.